This T cell receptor beta chain was captured by sequencing in a study of T cells after somatic rescue of genetic block. TCRdb's copy holds only in-frame clones and misses some; the assay was immunoSEQ multiplex PCR. The repertoire consists of 70,000 to 85,000 clones, with around 90% occurring once and the leading ten covering 2.5% to 3%. This CDR3 spans 13 amino acids. Germline V gene lookup returns CDR1 SEHNR and CDR2 FQNEAQ (reference sequence). Deletions cut 4 bases from V and 6 bases from J, with 12 bases between. V is TRBV7-9 and J is TRBJ2-5; D call uncertain. The sequenced material came from peripheral blood mononuclear cells (PBMCs). The sequence came from a man aged 25-45 years. Written as DNA, the CDR3 is TGTGCCAGCAGCTCCCCGTCAGTGAAGACCCAGTACTTC. Its protein product is CASSSPSVKTQYF.